This TCR beta chain was identified during a study of post-analysis software for immune sequencing data (dated by TCRdb to 2014 to 2015). With regard to the full study: The recorded disease courses included relapsing-remitting, secondary progressive and progressive-relapsing multiple sclerosis, and some patients had no subtype annotation. The patient repertoires were compared against approximately eleven previously published healthy control repertoires obtained from donors aged about 6 to 28 years. A subset of samples was prepared in parallel using single-end sample barcoding, then pooled and co-amplified after Illumina adapter ligation. The paper's findings and limits, for the study overall: Patients showed significantly higher frequencies than controls for a handful of TRBV segments, among them TRBV5-6, TRBV5-1 and TRBV20-1. The control group was slightly older than the multiple sclerosis patient group. Compared with controls, multiple sclerosis patients had significantly lower normalized Chao1 diversity, a finding suggesting substantial peripheral T-cell clonal expansion. Direct clustering with F measure showed strong co-clustering of samples prepared in the same batch, prompting a batch-effect correction.

Concerning this clonotype itself: Its antigen specificity is not known. No much larger clone is present one base from it, and per-base qualities are unavailable.

To demonstrate the VDJtools post-analysis software, TCR beta repertoires were profiled from the peripheral blood of 10 to 15 young patients with multiple sclerosis. Multiple sclerosis patients were children and adolescents aged about 6 to 17 years. From the cysteine up to the phenylalanine, the CDR3 has a length of 14 residues. The read is trimmed to its CDR3 DNA, 42 bases read in frame from base 1. Per the germline V gene (reference sequence), MNHEY is the CDR1 and SMNVEV is the CDR2. The library came from PCR. Sequencing was carried out with an Illumina HiSeq 2500. Unique molecular identifiers were incorporated into TCR beta cDNA libraries to reduce PCR and sequencing biases. Roughly 500,000 cDNA molecules were obtained for every 1 to 10 million input T cells, so each molecule roughly corresponded to one T cell. The patient libraries were prepared and sequenced using the same protocol as the earlier healthy control dataset. Within a given batch, samples were prepared together, multiplexed and sequenced on the same HiSeq lane. In the original analysis: Raw barcoded reads were processed with MIGEC, and single-read molecular identifier groups were discarded before consensus assembly and CDR3 extraction. VDJtools was used for post-analysis of the clonotype tables, with diversity normalized by down-sampling every dataset to the smallest sample size. To correct batch-related cross-sample contamination, repertoire overlap clustering matched CDR3 amino acid sequences but not nucleotide sequences. TCRdb reworked the public reads: Q25 trimming with fastp, MiXCR clone assembly, productive beta chains retained. Each CDR3 protein appears once, grouped with its most common genes and DNA. The authors' filters were not applied to this entry. Here the sample has 650,000 to 850,000 distinct CDR3 sequences; around 42% occur a single time. The leading ten clones occupy approximately 4.4% of the sample.

The sequence derives from a girl aged 10 to 17 with multiple sclerosis. The sample consisted of blood. The rearrangement joined TRBV27 to TRBJ2-5; no D gene is confidently identified. The DNA matches TRBJ2-7 better at its end, which makes the J call doubtful. At the DNA level, the sequence is TGTGCCAGCAGTTCCGTCCCCTTTGGGTTCGAGCAGTACTTC. Translated, this gives CASSSVPFGFEQYF.